This T cell receptor beta chain was obtained from a study of blood T cell repertoires in COVID-19. In the study overall: Acute and convalescent COVID-19 samples came from the United States, Italy and Spain.

Data came from immunoSEQ multiplex PCR; TCRdb stores just in-frame clones and leaves some out. Of more than 60,000 clones listed, 84% were seen once; the top ten hold roughly 3.5%. With V trimmed by 2 bases and J by 4 bases, 7 bases remained unmatched. Germline loops: CDR1 MNHEY, CDR2 SVGAGI. The CDR3 runs 16 residues. Sequencing was performed on peripheral blood. The sequence was collected from a man aged 45-65 years with acute or convalescent COVID-19. The chain combines TRBV6-5 with TRBJ2-5; 10 bases line up with TRBD1. Written as DNA, the CDR3 is TGTGCCAGCAGTTACACCGGGACAGGGGCCGGAGAGACCCAGTACTTC. Encoded protein: CASSYTGTGAGETQYF.